This T cell receptor (beta chain) was documented in a study of T cell repertoires in cytomegalovirus infection. At the level of the study: CMV infection and matching HLA type were both indicated by public TCR beta signatures. Points from the study as a whole: The ex vivo response showed dominance by HLA-C-restricted CMV-specific TCR beta clonotypes. Totalled public TCR beta family frequency picked out people who carried CMV plus the relevant HLA.

A remark on this clonotype: Its target is not known.

TCRdb reanalysed the reads using MiXCR and keeps one entry per CDR3 protein. The table lists 200,000 to 300,000 distinct CDR3 sequences, 10% to 15% of them singletons. The origin of this receptor is a human donor in good health (CMV status not recorded). Some clones in this sample may be carry-over from other donors' samples. The sequencing sample was made of PBMCs.

Here the CDR3 DNA reads TGTGCCAGTTTCAATGGTCCTGAAGCTTTCTTT. Translated, it gives CASFNGPEAFF. The chain employs TRBV19 and TRBJ1-1; D uncertain. The germline V and J ends were trimmed by 8 bases and 6 bases, with 10 bases remaining between them. This CDR3 has 11 amino acids. Germline lookup yields CDR1 LNHDA and CDR2 SQIVND (reference sequence).